The source of this T cell receptor (beta chain) is a study of shared clonotypes between healthy human individuals. None of the donors, who were healthy HIV-negative adults, had recently had acute infections or vaccinations. On this clone: Its matching antigen is unknown.

Losses at the gene ends were 2 bases for V and 4 bases for J; bases not matched to a gene: 6. Germline loops: CDR1 GTSNPN, CDR2 SVGIG (reference sequence). The CDR3 sequence is 14 residues long. The protocol was immunoSEQ multiplex PCR, while the TCRdb copy is restricted to in-frame clones and leaves out a portion. The table lists just over 2,000,000 clones, 90% to 95% of them singletons. Study outcomes and limitations: Though the depth was large, rarefaction showed that sorted-subset sequencing was incomplete.

The gene calls are TRBV30 and TRBJ1-2; 8 positions match TRBD1. The TCR sequence derives from a man aged 18 to 29 in good health. The sample consisted of naive CD4+ T cells sorted from blood. As to subset: CD45RA+ positively selected. Here the CDR3 DNA reads TGTGCCTGGAGTTCCGGGACAGGCGGCTATGGCTACACCTTC. It codes for CAWSSGTGGYGYTF.